This entry describes one T cell receptor (beta chain). This entry comes from a study of blood T cell repertoires in COVID-19. As for the study in general: Both acute and convalescent COVID-19 samples were obtained from the United States, Italy and Spain. In each case, the material was cDNA or gDNA derived from T cells, B-cell-depleted T cells, or PBMCs.

The germline V gene encodes CDR1 LGHNA and CDR2 YNFKEQ. The J segment lost 8 bases and the V segment lost 0 bases, leaving 4 bases of the junction unmatched. CDR3 length equals 15 residues. Original methodology: Nucleated cell counts were estimated from reference gene primer amplification. Some clones are missing from TCRdb's copy, which holds only in-frame ones; the method was immunoSEQ multiplex PCR. The D gene and trimming were derived from the DNA, and the V and J assignments and clone size from that table. The data hold approximately 110,000 clones, with around 82% observed a single time. The rearrangement joins TRBV4-2 to TRBJ1-6; 7 bases map to TRBD1. Sequencing input: peripheral blood. This receptor was identified in a human donor in a cohort sampled during active or convalescent COVID-19. CDR3 amino acids: CASSQEGQTDSPLHF. The CDR3 DNA follows: TGTGCCAGCAGCCAAGAGGGACAGACAGATTCACCCCTCCACTTT.